This T cell receptor beta chain came from a study of shared clonotypes between healthy human individuals. TCRdb keeps only in-frame clones here, not all; method: immunoSEQ multiplex PCR. The sample shows about 2.1 million clones, around 93% of them seen only once. Germline CDR1 is MNHEY and CDR2 is SVGAGI. The CDR3 totals 14 residues. Naive CD8 cells comprised CD45RO-negative, CCR7-positively selected cells, excluding terminally differentiated effector memory CD45RA+ cells. A remark on this clone: The junction departs from the called germline gene at one end, perhaps through a read error.

The specimen was naive CD8+ T cells from PBMCs. The TCR comes from a man aged 18 to 29 in good health. Some clones in this sample may be carry-over from other donors' samples. The V and J genes are TRBV6-5 and TRBJ2-7, with a possible D match to TRBD1 (6 bases). Written as DNA, the CDR3 is TGTGCCGGCAGTTACTCGGACAGCTCCTACGAGCAGTACTTC. It is translated as CAGSYSDSSYEQYF.